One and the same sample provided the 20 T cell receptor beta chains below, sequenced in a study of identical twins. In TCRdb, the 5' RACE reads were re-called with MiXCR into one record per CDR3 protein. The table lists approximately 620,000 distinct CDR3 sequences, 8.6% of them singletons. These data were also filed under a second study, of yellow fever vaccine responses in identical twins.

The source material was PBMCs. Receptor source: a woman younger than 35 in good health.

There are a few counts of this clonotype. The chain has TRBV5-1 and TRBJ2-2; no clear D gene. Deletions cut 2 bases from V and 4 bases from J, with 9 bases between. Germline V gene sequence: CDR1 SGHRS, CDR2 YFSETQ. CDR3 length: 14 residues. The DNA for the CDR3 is TGCGCCAGCAGCTTTCTCGTTGGCACCGGGGAGCTGTTTTTT. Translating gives CASSFLVGTGELFF.

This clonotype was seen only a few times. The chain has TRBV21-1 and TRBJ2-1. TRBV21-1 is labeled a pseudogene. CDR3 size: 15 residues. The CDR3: CASSSSRSSYNEQFF. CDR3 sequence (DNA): TGTGCCAGCAGTTCTAGTAGGTCCTCCTACAATGAGCAGTTCTTC.

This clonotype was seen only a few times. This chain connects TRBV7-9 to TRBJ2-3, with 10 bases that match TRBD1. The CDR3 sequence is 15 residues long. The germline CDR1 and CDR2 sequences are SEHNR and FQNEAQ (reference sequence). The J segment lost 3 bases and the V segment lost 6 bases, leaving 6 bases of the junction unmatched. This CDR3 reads CASRSGTGETDTQYF. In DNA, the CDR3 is TGTGCCAGCAGATCCGGGACAGGGGAGACAGATACGCAGTATTTT.

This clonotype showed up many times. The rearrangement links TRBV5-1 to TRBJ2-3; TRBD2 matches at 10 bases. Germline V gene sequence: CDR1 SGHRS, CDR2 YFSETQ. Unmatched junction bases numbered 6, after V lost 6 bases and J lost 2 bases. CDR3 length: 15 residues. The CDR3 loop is CASTLAGALTDTQYF. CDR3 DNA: TGCGCCAGCACCCTAGCGGGGGCCCTCACAGATACGCAGTATTTT.

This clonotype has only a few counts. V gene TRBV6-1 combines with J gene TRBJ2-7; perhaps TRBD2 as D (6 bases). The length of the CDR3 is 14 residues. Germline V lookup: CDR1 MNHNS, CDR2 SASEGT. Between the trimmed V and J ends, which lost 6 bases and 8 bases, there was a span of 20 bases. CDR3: CASRPGDSELKQYF. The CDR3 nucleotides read TGTGCCAGCAGACCCGGGGACTCCGAATTAAAGCAGTACTTC.

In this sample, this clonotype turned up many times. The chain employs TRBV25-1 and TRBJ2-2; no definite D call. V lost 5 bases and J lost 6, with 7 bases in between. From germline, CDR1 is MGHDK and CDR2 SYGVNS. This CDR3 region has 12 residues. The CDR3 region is CASSSWAGELFF. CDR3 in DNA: TGTGCCAGCAGTTCGTGGGCCGGGGAGCTGTTTTTT.

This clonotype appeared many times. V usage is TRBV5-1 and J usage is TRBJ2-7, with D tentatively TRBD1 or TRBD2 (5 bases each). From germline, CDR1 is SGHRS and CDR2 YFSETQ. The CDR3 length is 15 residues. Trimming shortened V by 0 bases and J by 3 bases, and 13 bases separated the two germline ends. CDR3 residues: CASSLALWDGYEQYF. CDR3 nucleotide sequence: TGCGCCAGCAGCTTGGCTCTATGGGACGGCTACGAGCAGTACTTC.

The DNA for the CDR3 is TGTGCCAGCAGCTTAGACACGATCACTACGCAGTATTTT. This codes for CASSLDTITTQYF. The V call is TRBV7-2, the J call TRBJ2-3; D is unclear. The germline gives CDR1 SGHTA, CDR2 FQGNSA. The CDR3 length is 13 residues. The V end was cut by 1 base, the J end by 8 bases, with 10 bases between.

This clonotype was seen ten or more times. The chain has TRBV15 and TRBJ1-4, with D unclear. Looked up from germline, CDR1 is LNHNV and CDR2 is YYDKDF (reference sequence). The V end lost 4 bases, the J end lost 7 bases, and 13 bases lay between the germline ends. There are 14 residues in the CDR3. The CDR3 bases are TGTGCCACCAGCATAGCGGGGTTTGGTGAAAAACTGTTTTTT. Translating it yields CATSIAGFGEKLFF.

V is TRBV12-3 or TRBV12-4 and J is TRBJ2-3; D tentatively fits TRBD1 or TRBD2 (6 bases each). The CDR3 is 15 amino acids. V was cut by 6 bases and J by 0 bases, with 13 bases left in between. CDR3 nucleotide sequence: TGTGCCAGCAGATTATGGGGGGCTAGCACAGATACGCAGTATTTT. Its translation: CASRLWGASTDTQYF.

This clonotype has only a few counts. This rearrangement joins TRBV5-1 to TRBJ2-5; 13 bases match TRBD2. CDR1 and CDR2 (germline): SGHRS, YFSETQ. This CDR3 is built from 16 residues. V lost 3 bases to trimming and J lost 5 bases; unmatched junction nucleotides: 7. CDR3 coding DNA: TGCGCCAGCAGCTCGGGACTAGCGGGGTCCTGGGAGACCCAGTACTTC. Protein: CASSSGLAGSWETQYF. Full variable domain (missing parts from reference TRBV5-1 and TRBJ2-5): KAGVTQTPRYLIKTRGQQVTLSCSPISGHRSVSWYQQTPGQGLQFLFEYFSETQRNKGNFPGRFSGRQFSNSRSEMNVSTLELGDSALYLCASSSGLAGSWETQYFGPGTRLLVL.

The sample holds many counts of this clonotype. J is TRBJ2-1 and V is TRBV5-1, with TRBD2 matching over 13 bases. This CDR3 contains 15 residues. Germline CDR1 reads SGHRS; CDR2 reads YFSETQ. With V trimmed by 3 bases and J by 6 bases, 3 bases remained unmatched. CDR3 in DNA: TGCGCCAGCAGCTCCGGACTAGCGGGAGTCAATGAGCAGTTCTTC. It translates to CASSSGLAGVNEQFF.

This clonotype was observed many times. The CDR3 DNA reads TGTGCCAGCAGTTTGGTCAGAGAGACCCAGTACTTC. Protein product: CASSLVRETQYF. The V call is TRBV12-3 or TRBV12-4, the J call TRBJ2-5; no clear D. CDR3 length: 12 residues. V dropped 3 bases and J dropped 4 bases, with 6 bases sitting between them.

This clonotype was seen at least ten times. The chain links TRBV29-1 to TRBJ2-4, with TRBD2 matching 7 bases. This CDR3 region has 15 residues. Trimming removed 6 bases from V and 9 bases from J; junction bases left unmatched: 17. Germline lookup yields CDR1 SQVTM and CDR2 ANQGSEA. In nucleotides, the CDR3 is TGCAGCGTCCAACGAGCGGGGTCAGCCCCGAGCATTCAGTACTTC. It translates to CSVQRAGSAPSIQYF.

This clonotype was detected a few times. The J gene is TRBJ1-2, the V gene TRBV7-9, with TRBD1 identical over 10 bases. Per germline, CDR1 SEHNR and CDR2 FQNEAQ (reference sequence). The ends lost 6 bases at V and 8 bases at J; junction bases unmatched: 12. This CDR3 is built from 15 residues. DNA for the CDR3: TGTGCCAGCAGTCAAGCCCCGGACAGGGGGGAAGGCTACACCTTC. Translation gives CASSQAPDRGEGYTF.

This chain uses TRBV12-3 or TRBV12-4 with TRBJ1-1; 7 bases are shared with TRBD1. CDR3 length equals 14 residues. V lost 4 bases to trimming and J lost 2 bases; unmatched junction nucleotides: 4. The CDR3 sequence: CASSSTGENTEAFF. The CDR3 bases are TGTGCCAGCAGTTCAACAGGGGAAAACACTGAAGCTTTCTTT.

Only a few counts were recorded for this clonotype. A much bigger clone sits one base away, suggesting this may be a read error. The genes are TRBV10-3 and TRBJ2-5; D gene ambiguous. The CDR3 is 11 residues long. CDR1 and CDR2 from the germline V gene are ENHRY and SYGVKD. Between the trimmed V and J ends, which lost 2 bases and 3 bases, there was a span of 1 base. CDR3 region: CAISEKETQYF. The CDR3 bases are TGTGCCATCAGTGAGAAAGAGACCCAGTACTTC.

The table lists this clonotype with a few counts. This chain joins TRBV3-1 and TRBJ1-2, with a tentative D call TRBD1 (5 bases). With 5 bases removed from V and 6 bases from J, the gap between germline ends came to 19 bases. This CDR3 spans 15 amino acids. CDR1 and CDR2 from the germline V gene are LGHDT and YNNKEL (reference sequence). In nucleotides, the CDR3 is TGTGCCAGCAGCGGAGCAACTCAGGGAAAGGATGGCTACACCTTC. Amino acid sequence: CASSGATQGKDGYTF.

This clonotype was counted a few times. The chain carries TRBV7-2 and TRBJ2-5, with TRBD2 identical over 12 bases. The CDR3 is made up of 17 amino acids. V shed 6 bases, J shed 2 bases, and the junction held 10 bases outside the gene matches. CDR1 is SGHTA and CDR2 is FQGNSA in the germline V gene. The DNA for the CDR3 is TGTGCCAGCAGGCTTCCTAGCGGGAGGGTCTTTCAAGAGACCCAGTACTTC. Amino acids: CASRLPSGRVFQETQYF.

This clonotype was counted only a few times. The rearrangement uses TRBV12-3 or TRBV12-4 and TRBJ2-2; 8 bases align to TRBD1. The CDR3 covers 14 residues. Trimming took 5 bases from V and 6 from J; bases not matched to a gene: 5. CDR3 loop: CASSAQGAPGELFF. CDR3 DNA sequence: TGTGCCAGCAGTGCCCAGGGGGCGCCCGGGGAGCTGTTTTTT.